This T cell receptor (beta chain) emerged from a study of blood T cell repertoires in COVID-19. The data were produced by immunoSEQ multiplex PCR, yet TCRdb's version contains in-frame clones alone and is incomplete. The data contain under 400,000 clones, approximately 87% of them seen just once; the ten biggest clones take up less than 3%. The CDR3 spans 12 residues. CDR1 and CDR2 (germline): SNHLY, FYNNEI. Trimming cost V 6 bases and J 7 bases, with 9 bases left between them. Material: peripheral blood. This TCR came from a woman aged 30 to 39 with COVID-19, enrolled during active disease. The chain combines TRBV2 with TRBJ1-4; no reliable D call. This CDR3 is CASSRHVEKLFF. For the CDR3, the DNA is TGTGCCAGCAGCCGACACGTTGAAAAACTGTTTTTT.